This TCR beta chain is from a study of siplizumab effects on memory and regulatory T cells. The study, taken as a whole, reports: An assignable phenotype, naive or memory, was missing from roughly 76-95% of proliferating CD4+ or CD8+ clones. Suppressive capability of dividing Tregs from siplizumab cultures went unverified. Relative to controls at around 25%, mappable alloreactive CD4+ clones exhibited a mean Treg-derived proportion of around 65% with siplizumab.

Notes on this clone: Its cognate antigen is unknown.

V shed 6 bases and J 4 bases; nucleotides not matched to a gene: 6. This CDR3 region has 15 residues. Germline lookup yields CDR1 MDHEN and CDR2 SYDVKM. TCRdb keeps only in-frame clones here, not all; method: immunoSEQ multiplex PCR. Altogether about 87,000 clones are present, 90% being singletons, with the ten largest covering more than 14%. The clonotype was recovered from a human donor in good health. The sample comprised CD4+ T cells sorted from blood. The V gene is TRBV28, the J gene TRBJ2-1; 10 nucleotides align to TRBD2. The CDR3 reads CASSPSGRGYNEQFF. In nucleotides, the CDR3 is TGTGCCAGCAGCCCCAGCGGGAGGGGGTACAATGAGCAGTTCTTC. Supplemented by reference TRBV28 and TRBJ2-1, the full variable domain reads DVKVTQSSRYLVKRTGEKVFLECVQDMDHENMFWYRQDPGLGLRLIYFSYDVKMKEKGDIPEGYSVSREKKERFSLILESASTNQTSMYLCASSPSGRGYNEQFFGPGTRLTVL.